Listed here is a single T cell receptor beta chain. TCRdb's copy holds only in-frame clones and misses some; the assay was immunoSEQ multiplex PCR. This table holds 50,000 to 65,000 clones, 75% to 95% found once. With 5 bases removed from V and 0 bases from J, the gap between germline ends came to 12 bases. The CDR3 spans 14 residues. Germline values: CDR1 SGHRS, CDR2 YFSETQ. This sample is part of a study of OX40 agonist ivuxolimab in advanced cancers. Study-level background: Therapy given before enrollment (anti-PD-1, anti-PD-L1 or anti-CTLA-4) was allowed, and around 41% had some.

The specimen comprised CD4+ or CD8+ T cells sorted from blood, sampled in a trial of the OX40 agonist ivuxolimab. The TCR originated in an adult with an advanced solid tumor such as melanoma, head and neck, liver or kidney cancer. The chain uses TRBV5-1 and TRBJ2-7; D remains unclear. The CDR3 DNA reads TGCGCCAGCAGTTTTCAAAGGAGCTCCTACGAGCAGTACTTC. The encoded protein is CASSFQRSSYEQYF.